This TCR beta chain was identified during a study of blood T cells in healthy people across ages. Total RNA amounts of at least 6 micrograms were extracted per sample. A sample-barcoded 5' primer and a J-beta primer mix were used in a second PCR of roughly 7 to 12 cycles. Each CDR3 protein gets one entry after TCRdb re-called the 5' RACE reads with MiXCR. The sample yields just over 1 million distinct CDR3 sequences, more than 35% seen once. The TCR sequence derives from a woman aged 55-69 years in good health. Sequenced material: blood.

The CDR3 nucleotides read TGTGCCAGCAGACCCTCTAGCGGGAATGAGCAGTTCTTC. Its protein product is CASRPSSGNEQFF. The gene calls are TRBV7-9 and TRBJ2-1; 8 bases match TRBD2. The germline V gene encodes CDR1 SEHNR and CDR2 FQNEAQ (reference sequence). Trimming at V came to 6 bases and at J to 7 bases, leaving 5 bases not matched to a gene. The CDR3 runs to 13 residues.